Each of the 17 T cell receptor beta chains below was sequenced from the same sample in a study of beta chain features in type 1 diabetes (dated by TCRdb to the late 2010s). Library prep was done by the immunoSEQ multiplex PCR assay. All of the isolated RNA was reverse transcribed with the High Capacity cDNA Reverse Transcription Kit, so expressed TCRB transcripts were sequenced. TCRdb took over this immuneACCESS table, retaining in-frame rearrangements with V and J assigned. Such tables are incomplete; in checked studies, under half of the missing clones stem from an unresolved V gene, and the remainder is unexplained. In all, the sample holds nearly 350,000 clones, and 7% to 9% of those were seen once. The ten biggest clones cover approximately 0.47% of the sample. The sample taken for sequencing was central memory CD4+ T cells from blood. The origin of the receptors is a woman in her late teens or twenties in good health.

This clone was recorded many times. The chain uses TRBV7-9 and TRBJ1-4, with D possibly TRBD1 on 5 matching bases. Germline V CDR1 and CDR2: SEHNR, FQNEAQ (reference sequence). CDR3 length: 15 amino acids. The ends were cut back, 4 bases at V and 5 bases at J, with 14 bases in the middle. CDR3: CASSSGTAENEKLFF. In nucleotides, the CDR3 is TGTGCCAGCAGCTCGGGGACGGCAGAAAATGAAAAACTGTTTTTT.

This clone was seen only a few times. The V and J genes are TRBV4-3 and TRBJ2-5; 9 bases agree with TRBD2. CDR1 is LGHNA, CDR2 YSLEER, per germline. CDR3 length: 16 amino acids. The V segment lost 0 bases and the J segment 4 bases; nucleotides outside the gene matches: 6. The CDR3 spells CASSQDPPTSGETQYF. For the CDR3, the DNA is TGCGCCAGCAGCCAAGATCCCCCGACTAGCGGAGAGACCCAGTACTTC.

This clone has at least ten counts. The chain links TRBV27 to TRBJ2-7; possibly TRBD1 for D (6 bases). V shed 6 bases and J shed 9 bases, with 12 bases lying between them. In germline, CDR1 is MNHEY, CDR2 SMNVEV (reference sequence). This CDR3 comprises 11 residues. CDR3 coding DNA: TGTGCCAGCAGCCAGACAGGTCGGCAGTACTTC. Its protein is CASSQTGRQYF.

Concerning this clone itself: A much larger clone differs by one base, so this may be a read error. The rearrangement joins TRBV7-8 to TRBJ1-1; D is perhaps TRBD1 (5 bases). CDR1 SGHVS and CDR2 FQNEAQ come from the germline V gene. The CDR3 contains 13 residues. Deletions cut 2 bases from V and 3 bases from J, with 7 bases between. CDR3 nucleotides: TGTGCCAGCAGCTTAACCAGGGACACTGAAGCTTTCTTT. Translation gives CASSLTRDTEAFF.

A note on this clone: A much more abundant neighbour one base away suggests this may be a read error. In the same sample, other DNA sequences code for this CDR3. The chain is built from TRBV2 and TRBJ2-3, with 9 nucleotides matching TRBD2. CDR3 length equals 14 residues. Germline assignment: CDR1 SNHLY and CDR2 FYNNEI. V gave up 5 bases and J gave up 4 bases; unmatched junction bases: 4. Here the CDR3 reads CASSLAGGPDTQYF. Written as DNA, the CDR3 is TGTGCCAGCAGTTTGGCGGGAGGGCCAGATACGCAGTATTTT.

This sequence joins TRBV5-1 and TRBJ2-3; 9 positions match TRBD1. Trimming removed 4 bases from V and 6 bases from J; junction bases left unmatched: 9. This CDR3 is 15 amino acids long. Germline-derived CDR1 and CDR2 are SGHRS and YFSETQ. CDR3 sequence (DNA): TGCGCCAGCAGCGATGACGGACAGGGGTTCGATACGCAGTATTTT. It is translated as CASSDDGQGFDTQYF.

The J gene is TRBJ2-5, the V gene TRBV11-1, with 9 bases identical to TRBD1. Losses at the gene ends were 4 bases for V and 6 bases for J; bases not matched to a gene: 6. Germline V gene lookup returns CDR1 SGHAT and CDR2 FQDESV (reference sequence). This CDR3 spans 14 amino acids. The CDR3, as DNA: TGTGCCAGCAGCTCGGGACAGGGTATACAGACCCAGTACTTC. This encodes CASSSGQGIQTQYF.

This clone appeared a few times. The CDR3 DNA is TGTGCCAGCAGCTTGGTTGGGACTAGCGGGTTCAACATTCAGTACTTC. Its translation is CASSLVGTSGFNIQYF. The chain joins TRBV5-6 to TRBJ2-4; 12 bases align to TRBD2. Per the germline V gene, CDR1 is SGHDT and CDR2 is YYEEEE. The CDR3 totals 16 residues. V trimming: 0 bases; J trimming: 7 bases; junction bases outside the gene matches: 5.

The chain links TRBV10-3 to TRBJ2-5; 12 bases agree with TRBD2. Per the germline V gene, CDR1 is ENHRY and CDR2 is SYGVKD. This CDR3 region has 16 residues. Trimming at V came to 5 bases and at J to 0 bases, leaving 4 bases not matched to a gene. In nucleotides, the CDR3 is TGTGCCATCAGTATACTAGCGGGAGGCAACCAAGAGACCCAGTACTTC. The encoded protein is CAISILAGGNQETQYF.

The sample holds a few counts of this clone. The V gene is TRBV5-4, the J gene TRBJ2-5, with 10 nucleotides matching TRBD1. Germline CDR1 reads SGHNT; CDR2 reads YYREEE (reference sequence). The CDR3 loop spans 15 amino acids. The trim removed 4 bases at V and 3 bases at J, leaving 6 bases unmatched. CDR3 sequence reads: CASSGTGTGEETQYF. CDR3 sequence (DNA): TGTGCCAGCAGCGGGACAGGGACAGGGGAAGAGACCCAGTACTTC.

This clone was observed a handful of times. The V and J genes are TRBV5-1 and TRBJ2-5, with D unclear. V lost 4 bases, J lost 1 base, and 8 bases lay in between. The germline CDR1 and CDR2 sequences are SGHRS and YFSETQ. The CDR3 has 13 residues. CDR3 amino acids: CASSVQIQETQYF. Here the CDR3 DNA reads TGCGCCAGCAGCGTACAGATCCAAGAGACCCAGTACTTC.

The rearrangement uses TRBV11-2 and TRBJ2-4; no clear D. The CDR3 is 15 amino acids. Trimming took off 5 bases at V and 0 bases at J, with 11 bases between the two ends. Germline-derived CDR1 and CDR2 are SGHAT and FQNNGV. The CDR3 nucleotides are TGTGCCAGCAGCGTGAGTCGCATAGCCAAAAACATTCAGTACTTC. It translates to CASSVSRIAKNIQYF.

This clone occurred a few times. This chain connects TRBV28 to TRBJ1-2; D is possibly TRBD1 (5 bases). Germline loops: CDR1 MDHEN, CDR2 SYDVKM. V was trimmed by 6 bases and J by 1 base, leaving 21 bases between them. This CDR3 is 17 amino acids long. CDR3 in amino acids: CASSLISGRRDNYGYTF. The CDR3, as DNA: TGTGCCAGCAGCCTCATCTCAGGGAGGCGGGATAACTATGGCTACACCTTC.

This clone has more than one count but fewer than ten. CDR3: CASSYSLDVGNGANVLTF. In DNA form, the CDR3 reads TGTGCCAGCAGTTACTCCCTCGATGTGGGGAACGGGGCCAACGTCCTGACTTTC. The gene calls are TRBV6-7 and TRBJ2-6; D gene uncertain. TRBV6-7 carries the ORF label, with uncertain function. The CDR3 has 18 amino acids. The germline V and J ends were trimmed by 0 bases and 4 bases, with 16 bases remaining between them.

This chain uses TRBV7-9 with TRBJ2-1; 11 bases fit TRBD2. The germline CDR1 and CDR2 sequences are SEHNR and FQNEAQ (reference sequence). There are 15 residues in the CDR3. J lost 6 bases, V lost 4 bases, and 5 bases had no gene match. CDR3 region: CASSYLAGGLNEQFF. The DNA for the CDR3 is TGTGCCAGCAGCTACCTAGCGGGAGGACTCAATGAGCAGTTCTTC.

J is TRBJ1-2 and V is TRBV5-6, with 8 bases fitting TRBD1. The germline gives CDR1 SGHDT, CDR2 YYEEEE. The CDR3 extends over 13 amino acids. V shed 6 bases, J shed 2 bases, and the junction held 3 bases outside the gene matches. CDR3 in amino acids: CASTWDRNYGYTF. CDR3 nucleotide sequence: TGTGCCAGCACCTGGGACAGGAACTATGGCTACACCTTC.

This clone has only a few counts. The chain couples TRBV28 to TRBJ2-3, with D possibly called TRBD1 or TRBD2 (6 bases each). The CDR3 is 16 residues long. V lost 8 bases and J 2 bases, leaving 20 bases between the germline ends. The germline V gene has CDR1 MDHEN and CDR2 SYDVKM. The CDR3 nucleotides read TGTGCCAGCCTCCCTCGACGGGGGCTATACACAGATACGCAGTATTTT. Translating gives CASLPRRGLYTDTQYF.